This T cell receptor (beta chain) is drawn from a study of T cell responses to AZD1222 COVID-19 vaccine. Whole-study results and caveats: Recipients of two AZD1222 doses showed rising Spike-specific TCR breadth and depth.

As regards this clone: Its matching antigen is unknown. At one boundary the junction diverges from the germline segment, which might be a read error.

Using immunoSEQ multiplex PCR, the repertoire was profiled, and TCRdb retains in-frame clones only, with some absent. The sample carries about 83,000 clones, approximately 90% recorded once. Germline values: CDR1 LGHDT, CDR2 YNNKEL (reference sequence). This CDR3 contains 13 residues. The input for sequencing was peripheral blood, taken on day 0 of MenACWY control vaccination. This receptor was identified in an adult in good health. The rearrangement uses TRBV3-1 (or the pseudogene TRBV3-2) and TRBJ1-4; D might be TRBD1 (5 bases). The CDR3 here is CACRDDRNEKLFF. The CDR3 nucleotides are TGTGCCTGCAGGGACGACCGGAATGAAAAACTGTTTTTT.